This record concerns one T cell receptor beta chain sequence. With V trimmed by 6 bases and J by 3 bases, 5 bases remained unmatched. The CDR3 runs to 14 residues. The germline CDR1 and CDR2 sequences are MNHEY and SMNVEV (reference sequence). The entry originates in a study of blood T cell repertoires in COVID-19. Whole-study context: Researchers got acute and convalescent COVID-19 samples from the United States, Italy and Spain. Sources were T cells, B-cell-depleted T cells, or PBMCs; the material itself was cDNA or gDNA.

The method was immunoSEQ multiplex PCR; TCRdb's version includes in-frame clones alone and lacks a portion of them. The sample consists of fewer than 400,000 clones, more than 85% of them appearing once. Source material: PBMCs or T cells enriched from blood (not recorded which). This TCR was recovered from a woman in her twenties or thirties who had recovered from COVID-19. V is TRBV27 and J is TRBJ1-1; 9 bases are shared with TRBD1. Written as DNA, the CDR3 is TGTGCCAGCAGATTGACAGGGGGGTACACTGAAGCTTTCTTT. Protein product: CASRLTGGYTEAFF.